This T cell receptor beta chain was identified in a study of blood T cells in healthy people across ages. The ends were cut back, 4 bases at V and 5 bases at J, with 8 bases in the middle. CDR3 length equals 12 residues. In germline, CDR1 is DFQATT, CDR2 SNEGSKA (reference sequence). A J-beta primer mix and a sample-barcoded 5' primer were used in a second PCR of about 7 to 12 cycles. A single record per CDR3 protein comes from TCRdb applying MiXCR to the 5' RACE reads. Of roughly 1,700,000 distinct CDR3 sequences listed, 28% are singletons. This clonotype was seen more than once but under ten times. Specimen: blood. The clonotype comes from a woman in her 30s in good health. The genes are TRBV20-1 and TRBJ1-4; TRBD1 is a possible D gene (6 bases). CDR3 protein: CSATGHNEKLFF. As DNA, the CDR3 is TGCAGTGCTACGGGACACAATGAAAAACTGTTTTTT.